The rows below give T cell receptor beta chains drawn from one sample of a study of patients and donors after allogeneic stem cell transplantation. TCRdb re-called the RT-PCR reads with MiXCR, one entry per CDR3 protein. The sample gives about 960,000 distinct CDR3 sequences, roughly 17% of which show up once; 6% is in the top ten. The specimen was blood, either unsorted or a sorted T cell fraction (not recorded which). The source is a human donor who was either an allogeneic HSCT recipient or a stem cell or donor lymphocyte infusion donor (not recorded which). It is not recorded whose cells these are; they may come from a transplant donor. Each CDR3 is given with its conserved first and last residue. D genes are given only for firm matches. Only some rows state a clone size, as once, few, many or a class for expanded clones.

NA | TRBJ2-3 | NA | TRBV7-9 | CASFDSDTQYF | TGTGCCAGCTTCGACAGCGATACGCAGTATTTT
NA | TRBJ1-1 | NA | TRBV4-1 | CASSQDIPAHNTEAFF | TGCGCCAGCAGCCAAGATATACCAGCCCATAACACTGAAGCTTTCTTT
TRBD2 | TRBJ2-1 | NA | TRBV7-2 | CASSFWLRGGSEQFF | TGTGCCAGCAGCTTTTGGTTGCGGGGGGGATCGGAGCAGTTCTTC
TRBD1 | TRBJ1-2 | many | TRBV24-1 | CATYGTEYGYTF | TGTGCCACCTACGGGACAGAGTATGGCTACACCTTC
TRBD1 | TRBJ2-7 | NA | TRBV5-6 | CASSLPGTGYSSYEQYF | TGTGCCAGCAGCTTGCCCGGGACAGGGTACAGCTCCTACGAGCAGTACTTC
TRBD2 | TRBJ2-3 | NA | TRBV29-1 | CSVTTSGGAIDTQYF | TGCAGCGTGACGACTAGCGGGGGGGCCATAGATACGCAGTATTTT
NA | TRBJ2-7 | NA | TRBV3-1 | CASSQGFRVAGEQYF | TGTGCCAGCAGCCAAGGTTTCAGGGTCGCGGGCGAGCAGTACTTC
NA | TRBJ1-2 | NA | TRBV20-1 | CSARASQGKGYTF | TGCAGTGCTAGAGCTTCCCAGGGTAAAGGCTACACCTTC
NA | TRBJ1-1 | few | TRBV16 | CASSQWGENTEAFF | TGTGCCAGCAGCCAATGGGGGGAGAACACTGAAGCTTTCTTT
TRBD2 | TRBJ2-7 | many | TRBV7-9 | CASSPGLTYEQYF | TGTGCCAGCAGCCCGGGACTAACCTACGAGCAGTACTTC
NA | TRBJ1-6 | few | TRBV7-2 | CASSWTNSPLHF | TGTGCCAGCAGCTGGACGAATTCACCCCTCCACTTT
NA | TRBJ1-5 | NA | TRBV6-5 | CASSYSVAGPSPQHF | TGTGCCAGCAGTTACTCGGTGGCAGGTCCTTCGCCCCAGCATTTT
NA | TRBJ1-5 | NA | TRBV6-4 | CASSDCRRQSGCQPQHF | TGTGCCAGCAGTGACTGTCGTAGACAGAGTGGGTGTCAGCCCCAGCATTTT
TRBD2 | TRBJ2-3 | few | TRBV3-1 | CASSLRPGGSTDTQYF | TGTGCCAGCAGCCTCCGACCGGGGGGAAGCACAGATACGCAGTATTTT
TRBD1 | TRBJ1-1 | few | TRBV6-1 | CASSPRQGGDEAFF | TGTGCCAGCAGTCCAAGACAGGGGGGGGATGAAGCTTTCTTT
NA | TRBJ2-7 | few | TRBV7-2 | CASSLWGVDYEQYF | TGTGCCAGCAGCTTATGGGGGGTCGACTACGAGCAGTACTTC
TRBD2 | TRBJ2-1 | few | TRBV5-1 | CASSLGDYLRAEQFF | TGCGCCAGCAGCTTAGGGGACTACCTGAGGGCCGAGCAGTTCTTC
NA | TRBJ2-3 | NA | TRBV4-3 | CASSQDPAGWADTQYF | TGCGCCAGCAGCCAAGATCCGGCGGGGTGGGCAGATACGCAGTATTTT
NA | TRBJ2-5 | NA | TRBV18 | CASSPVRTAQMLKETQYF | TGTGCCAGCTCACCAGTCCGGACAGCACAAATGCTGAAAGAGACCCAGTACTTC
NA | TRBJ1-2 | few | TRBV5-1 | CASSLGGVGYTF | TGCGCCAGCAGCTTGGGAGGGGTCGGCTACACCTTC
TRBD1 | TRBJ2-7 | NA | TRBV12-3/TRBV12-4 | CASSSRGQGFEQYF | TGTGCCAGCAGTTCTAGGGGACAGGGTTTCGAGCAGTACTTC
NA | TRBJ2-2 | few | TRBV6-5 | CASSYGSPVGNTGELFF | TGTGCCAGCAGTTACGGTTCGCCCGTCGGGAACACCGGGGAGCTGTTTTTT
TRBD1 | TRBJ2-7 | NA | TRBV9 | CASSVGGQTYEQYF | TGTGCCAGCAGCGTAGGGGGACAGACCTACGAGCAGTACTTC
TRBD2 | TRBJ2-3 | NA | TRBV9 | CASSTLRTSGVSDTQYF | TGTGCCAGCAGCACCCTACGGACTAGCGGGGTTTCAGATACGCAGTATTTT
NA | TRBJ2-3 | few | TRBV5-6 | CASSLAPAFGRTDTQYF | TGTGCCAGCAGCTTGGCCCCGGCCTTCGGGCGCACAGATACGCAGTATTTT
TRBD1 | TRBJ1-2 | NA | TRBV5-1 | CASSMGQGGYGYTF | TGCGCCAGCAGCATGGGACAGGGCGGCTATGGCTACACCTTC
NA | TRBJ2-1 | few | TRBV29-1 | CSVQGGSYNEQFF | TGCAGCGTTCAGGGGGGCTCCTACAATGAGCAGTTCTTC
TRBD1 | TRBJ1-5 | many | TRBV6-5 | CASSYQTGGRNQPQHF | TGTGCCAGCAGTTACCAGACAGGGGGCAGGAATCAGCCCCAGCATTTT
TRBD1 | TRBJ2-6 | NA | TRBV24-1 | CATSDRPTGEPRSGANVLTF | TGTGCCACCAGTGATAGACCGACAGGGGAACCACGTTCTGGGGCCAACGTCCTGACTTTC
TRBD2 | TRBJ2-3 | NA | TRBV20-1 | CSARRVAGADTQYF | TGCAGTGCTAGAAGGGTAGCGGGAGCAGATACGCAGTATTTT
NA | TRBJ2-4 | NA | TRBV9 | CASSVDLKNIQYF | TGTGCCAGCAGCGTAGATTTAAAAAACATTCAGTACTTC
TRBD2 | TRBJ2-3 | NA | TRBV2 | CASSEKDGTSGSTDTQYF | TGTGCCAGCAGTGAAAAGGACGGGACTAGCGGTAGCACAGATACGCAGTATTTT
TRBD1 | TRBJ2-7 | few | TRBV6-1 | CASGDPGTGKGYEQYF | TGTGCCAGCGGAGATCCAGGGACAGGGAAGGGGTACGAGCAGTACTTC
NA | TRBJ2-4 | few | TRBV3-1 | CASSKLSVAKNIQYF | TGTGCCAGCAGCAAACTCTCCGTAGCCAAAAACATTCAGTACTTC
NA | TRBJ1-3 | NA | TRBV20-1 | CSARRYSGNTIYF | TGCAGTGCTAGGAGGTACTCTGGAAACACCATATATTTT
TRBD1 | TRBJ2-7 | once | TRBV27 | CASSLSAGTDLVYEQYF | TGTGCCAGCAGTTTATCTGCCGGGACAGACTTAGTCTACGAGCAGTACTTC
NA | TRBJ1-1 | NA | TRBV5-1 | CASSPVAGVDTEAFF | TGCGCCAGCAGCCCGGTGGCGGGGGTGGACACTGAAGCTTTCTTT
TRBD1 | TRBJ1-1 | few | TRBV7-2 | CASRLDRQGSTEAFF | TGTGCCAGCAGATTGGATAGACAGGGGAGCACTGAAGCTTTCTTT
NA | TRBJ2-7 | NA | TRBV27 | CASSTNRQVGYEQYF | TGTGCCAGCAGCACGAATCGACAGGTAGGATACGAGCAGTACTTC
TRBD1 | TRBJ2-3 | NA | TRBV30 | CAWNPLRGTGSTDTQYF | TGTGCCTGGAACCCCCTCCGAGGGACAGGCAGCACAGATACGCAGTATTTT
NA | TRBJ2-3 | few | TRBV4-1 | CASSLSRRDSSTDTQYF | TGCGCCAGCAGTCTGTCCCGCAGAGACTCTAGCACAGATACGCAGTATTTT
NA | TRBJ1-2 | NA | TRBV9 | CASSVSGFDYGYTF | TGTGCCAGCAGCGTATCAGGGTTCGACTATGGCTACACCTTC
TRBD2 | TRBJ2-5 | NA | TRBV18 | CASHRSGKEGETQYF | TGTGCCAGCCACCGGAGCGGGAAGGAAGGGGAGACCCAGTACTTC
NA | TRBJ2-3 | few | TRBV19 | CASSIVRSGQITDTQYF | TGTGCCAGTAGTATAGTCAGGTCAGGGCAGATCACAGATACGCAGTATTTT
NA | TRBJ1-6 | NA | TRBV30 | CAWTLWSTNSPLHF | TGTGCCTGGACGCTGTGGAGCACGAATTCACCCCTCCACTTT
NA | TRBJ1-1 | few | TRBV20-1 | CSAREGTMNTEAFF | TGCAGTGCTAGGGAGGGGACCATGAACACTGAAGCTTTCTTT
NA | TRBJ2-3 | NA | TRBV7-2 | CASSPGLHRQYF | TGTGCCAGCAGCCCGGGACTCCATCGGCAGTATTTT
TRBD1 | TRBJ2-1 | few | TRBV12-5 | CASGFLHRTGGERAYYNEQFF | TGTGCTAGTGGTTTTCTACATAGGACAGGGGGAGAGCGGGCCTACTACAATGAGCAGTTCTTC